A selection of T cell receptor beta chains follows, all from one sample in a study of post-analysis software for immune sequencing data. TCRdb re-called the PCR reads through MiXCR, storing one row per CDR3 protein. The table lists about 820,000 distinct CDR3 sequences, about 57% of them singletons. The sample was blood. Receptor source: a girl aged 10 to 17 with multiple sclerosis. The CDR3 runs from the conserved cysteine through the conserved F or W. A D gene is named only where the DNA matches it firmly. Some rows mark clone size as missing; the rest say once, few, many or name a class of expanded clone.

NA	TRBV20-1	TRBJ1-6	NA	TGCAGTGCTTCAAGACAGACGGATAATTCACCCCTCCACTTT	CSASRQTDNSPLHF
few	TRBV5-1	TRBJ2-7	TRBD1	TGCGCCAGCAGCTTGGACAGGGGGCTTGAGCAGTACTTC	CASSLDRGLEQYF
NA	TRBV6-5	TRBJ2-3	NA	TGTGCCAGCAGTTACTCAGCAGGGACCGCCGACAGCACAGATACGCAGTATTTT	CASSYSAGTADSTDTQYF
few	TRBV12-3/TRBV12-4	TRBJ2-1	TRBD2	TGTGCCAGCAGCTTGGACCTAGCGGGCTACAATGAGCAGTTCTTC	CASSLDLAGYNEQFF
NA	TRBV7-6	TRBJ1-1	NA	TGTGCCAGCAGCTTAGTCCAGGGAAGGGCTGCTGAAGCTTTCTTT	CASSLVQGRAAEAFF
few	TRBV20-1	TRBJ2-7	NA	TGCAGTGCTAGAGATGGAAGGAGTCCGGCCTACGAGCAGTACTTC	CSARDGRSPAYEQYF
NA	TRBV2	TRBJ2-1	TRBD2	TGTGCCAGCAGCCGAAGGGGACTAGTAGCTAATGAGCAGTTCTTC	CASSRRGLVANEQFF
few	TRBV29-1	TRBJ1-1	NA	TGCAGCGTTGCGGAACAGCGGAACACTGAAGCTTTCTTT	CSVAEQRNTEAFF
NA	TRBV12-3/TRBV12-4	TRBJ1-1	NA	TGTGCCAGCAGTCAGGCCCGACTCAACACTGAAGCTTTCTTT	CASSQARLNTEAFF
NA	TRBV7-6	TRBJ2-7	TRBD2	TGTGCCAGCAGCTTGGGGGGGCCTAGCGGGGTCTACGAGCAGTACTTC	CASSLGGPSGVYEQYF
NA	TRBV29-1	TRBJ2-5	NA	TGCAGCGTTGAAAGAGACAGGGGACGGGGGGTTGGGGAGACCCAGTACTTC	CSVERDRGRGVGETQYF
NA	TRBV7-2	TRBJ2-5	NA	TGTGCCAGCACCCGGACTAGGGGGGGAGGGACCCAGTACTTC	CASTRTRGGGTQYF
NA	TRBV7-9	TRBJ2-5	NA	TGTGCCAGCAGCTCCCCGGAGGCCCAGTACTTC	CASSSPEAQYF
few	TRBV7-3	TRBJ2-1	NA	TGTGCCAGCAGTTCCGATCTAGCGACGGAGCAGTTCTTC	CASSSDLATEQFF
few	TRBV29-1	TRBJ2-5	NA	TGCAGCGTTGCCCAATCGGGGACTTCGGAGACCCAGTACTTC	CSVAQSGTSETQYF
few	TRBV20-1	TRBJ2-5	NA	TGCAGTGCCGTACAGACTAGGAGGGAGACCCAGTACTTC	CSAVQTRRETQYF
NA	TRBV4-2	TRBJ2-5	NA	TGTGCCAGCAGCCAAGTGGGTTCGGGGGAGAAGGAGACCCAGTACTTC	CASSQVGSGEKETQYF
few	TRBV5-6	TRBJ2-5	TRBD2	TGTGCCAGCAGCTTAGCTAGCGGAGATCAAGAGACCCAGTACTTC	CASSLASGDQETQYF
NA	TRBV9	TRBJ2-7	TRBD1	TGTGCCAGCACCATTGCCCCGGGACAGGGGGCTTACGAGCAGTACTTC	CASTIAPGQGAYEQYF
few	TRBV6-2/TRBV6-3	TRBJ2-7	NA	TGTGCCATCCTCCGGGTCCCCTACGAGCAGTACTTC	CAILRVPYEQYF
NA	TRBV27	TRBJ1-2	TRBD1	TGTGCCAGCAGTTTAGTGGGGACAGGGTCCTTCAGGGGCTACACCTTC	CASSLVGTGSFRGYTF
few	TRBV29-1	TRBJ2-1	NA	TGCAGCACCTCCAGGACCTACAATGAGCAGTTCTTC	CSTSRTYNEQFF
NA	TRBV20-1	TRBJ2-7	TRBD2	TGCAGTGCTAGAGAGTCGAGCGGGGGGGCCGACGAGCAGTACTTC	CSARESSGGADEQYF
NA	TRBV5-1	TRBJ2-4	TRBD2	TGTGCCAGCAGCTTAGAAGCGGGAGGCCGAGAGCAGTACTTC	CASSLEAGGREQYF
few	TRBV7-6	TRBJ2-3	TRBD2	TGTGCCAGCAGCTTAGCGTTTGGGGGGGCAGATACGCAGTATTTT	CASSLAFGGADTQYF
few	TRBV12-3/TRBV12-4	TRBJ2-3	TRBD2	TGTGCCAGCAGTCGAGGACTAGTGGGGACTAGCACAGATACGCAGTATTTT	CASSRGLVGTSTDTQYF
few	TRBV9	TRBJ2-7	TRBD2	TGTGCCAGCAGCGGAGCGGGAGTAGCCTACGAGCAGTACTTC	CASSGAGVAYEQYF
few	TRBV6-2/TRBV6-3	TRBJ2-1	TRBD2	TGTGCCAGCACCGTACCGGGACTAGCCGGGAATGAGCAGTTCTTC	CASTVPGLAGNEQFF
few	TRBV7-2	TRBJ1-1	NA	TGTGCCAGCACCACTGGTAGGGCGAACACTGAAGCTTTCTTT	CASTTGRANTEAFF
NA	TRBV5-1	TRBJ2-7	NA	TGCGCCAGCAGAATGGGGCTAGCCGTATACGAGCAGTACTTC	CASRMGLAVYEQYF
NA	TRBV29-1	TRBJ2-7	NA	TGCAGCGTGGGTGGGGTACCCAACTACGAGCAGTACTTC	CSVGGVPNYEQYF
few	TRBV12-3/TRBV12-4	TRBJ1-2	TRBD1	TGTGCCAGCAGTCCGGGACAGGCTGGCTACACCTTC	CASSPGQAGYTF
NA	TRBV7-2	TRBJ2-7	NA	TGTGCCAGCAGCTTGGTACTTCCCTACGAGCAGTACTTC	CASSLVLPYEQYF
NA	TRBV20-1	TRBJ2-1	NA	TGCAGTGCTTGCGAGTCGAGGGGGGGGTACTACAATGAGCAGTTCTTC	CSACESRGGYYNEQFF
NA	TRBV10-3	TRBJ2-1	NA	TGTGCCATCAGTGAAGATCCCTTAAGGGAGCAGTTCTTC	CAISEDPLREQFF
NA	TRBV2	TRBJ1-2	TRBD1	TGTGCCAGCACTATACAGGGGGACTATGGCTACACCTTC	CASTIQGDYGYTF
NA	TRBV20-1	TRBJ2-5	NA	TGCAGTACCGCCGCGAGGGCTCAAGAGACCCAGTACTTC	CSTAARAQETQYF
NA	TRBV10-3	TRBJ2-1	TRBD2	TGTGCCATCAGTGAGTCCACTAGCGGGGGGAATGAGCAGTTCTTC	CAISESTSGGNEQFF
NA	TRBV12-3/TRBV12-4	TRBJ2-3	NA	TGTGCCAGCCTCTCGGGGCGGGGTCCCACAGATACGCAGTATTTT	CASLSGRGPTDTQYF
few	TRBV20-1	TRBJ2-5	NA	TGCAGTGCTAGAGTCACGGAAAGGGGGGAGTACTTC	CSARVTERGEYF
NA	TRBV20-1	TRBJ2-5	NA	TGCAGTGCTAGAGGGGGCACGTACCAAGAGACCCAGTACTTC	CSARGGTYQETQYF
NA	TRBV18	TRBJ2-7	TRBD1	TGTGCCAGCTCAACCTCTGGCAGGGGGCACGAGCAGTACTTC	CASSTSGRGHEQYF
many	TRBV5-1	TRBJ2-7	NA	TGCGCCAGCAGCTTGGGAGGGGACTCCTACGAGCAGTACTTC	CASSLGGDSYEQYF
few	TRBV11-1	TRBJ1-1	NA	TGTGCCAGCAGCTTAGTAACGAGAGGGGGGACTGAAGCTTTCTTT	CASSLVTRGGTEAFF
NA	TRBV4-1	TRBJ1-1	NA	TGCGCCAGCAGCCAAGAACGGACCAGGGCTTTCTTT	CASSQERTRAFF
NA	TRBV3-1	TRBJ2-7	TRBD2	TGTGCCAGCAGCCAAGATTTCTTGAGACTAGCGGGTTACGAGCAGTACTTC	CASSQDFLRLAGYEQYF